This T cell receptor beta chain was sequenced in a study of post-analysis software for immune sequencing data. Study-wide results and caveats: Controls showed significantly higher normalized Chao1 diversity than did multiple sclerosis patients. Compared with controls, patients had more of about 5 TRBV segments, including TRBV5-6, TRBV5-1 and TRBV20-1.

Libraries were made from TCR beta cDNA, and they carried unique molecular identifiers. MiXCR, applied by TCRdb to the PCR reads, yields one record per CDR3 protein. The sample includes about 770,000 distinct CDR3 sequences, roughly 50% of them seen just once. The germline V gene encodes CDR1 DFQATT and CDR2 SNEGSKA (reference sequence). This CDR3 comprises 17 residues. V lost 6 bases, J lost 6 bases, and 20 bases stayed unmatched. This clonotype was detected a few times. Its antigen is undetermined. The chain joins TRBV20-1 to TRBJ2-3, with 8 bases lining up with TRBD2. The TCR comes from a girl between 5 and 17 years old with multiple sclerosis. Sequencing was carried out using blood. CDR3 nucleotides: TGCAGTGCGAACTTTAGGTGGGCGGGAGGACGCGAGGATACGCAGTATTTT. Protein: CSANFRWAGGREDTQYF.